These T cell receptor beta chains were read from a single sample in a study of blood T cell repertoires in COVID-19. Measured with immunoSEQ multiplex PCR; TCRdb has only the in-frame clones, and not every one. The sample shows about 160,000 clones, around 82% of them seen only once. Sequencing was done on a sample of PBMCs or T cells enriched from blood (not recorded which). The receptors were sampled from a man between 35 and 55 years old who had recovered from COVID-19. The CDR3 runs from the conserved cysteine through the conserved F or W. A D gene is named only where the DNA matches it firmly. Size is stated for part of the rows, as once, few or many counts, or as a class when the clone is expanded.

clone size	D gene	V gene	J gene	CDR3 DNA	CDR3 protein
-	-	TRBV6-1	TRBJ2-3	TGTGCCAGCAGTGAGGGTCTGGGCGGGGGCACAGATACGCAGTATTTT	CASSEGLGGGTDTQYF
few	-	TRBV28	TRBJ1-1	TGTGCCAGCAGTTTATCCCGCCAGGTGGCGACTGAAGCTTTCTTT	CASSLSRQVATEAFF
once	TRBD1	TRBV19	TRBJ1-2	TGTGCCAGTAGTTCGACAGGGGGCAGAAATGGCTACACCTTC	CASSSTGGRNGYTF
-	TRBD2	TRBV3-1/TRBV3-2	TRBJ2-1	TGTGCCAGCAGCCGGACTAGGTATGAGCAGTTCTTC	CASSRTRYEQFF
few	-	TRBV7-9	TRBJ1-2	TGTGCCAGCAGCCCCCCCGGTAGGGGTGGCTACACCTTC	CASSPPGRGGYTF
-	TRBD2	TRBV6-1	TRBJ2-5	TGTGCCAGCAGTGAAGCCTTTGCCTTAGCGGGGGGACCGGGGGCCCAGTACTTC	CASSEAFALAGGPGAQYF
-	TRBD1	TRBV19	TRBJ2-3	TGTGCCAGTAGTATGCCCGGGACAGGGACAGATACGCAGTATTTT	CASSMPGTGTDTQYF
-	TRBD2	TRBV7-6	TRBJ2-2	TGTGCCAGCAGCTTAGAAGTAGCGGGGGGGCCGTACACCGGGGAGCTGTTTTTT	CASSLEVAGGPYTGELFF
-	-	TRBV7-9	TRBJ1-4	TGTGCCAGCAGCTTAGGGGATCGGGGATTAACTAATGAAAAACTGTTTTTT	CASSLGDRGLTNEKLFF
-	TRBD2	TRBV3-1/TRBV3-2	TRBJ2-5	TGTGCCAGCAGCCACTTTGGGGGGGTAGGGGTGACCCAGTACTTC	CASSHFGGVGVTQYF
-	TRBD1	TRBV27	TRBJ1-1	TGTGCCAGCAGTCCCAGGACAGGGAACACTGAAGCTTTCTTT	CASSPRTGNTEAFF
-	-	TRBV7-3	TRBJ2-3	TGTGCCAGCAGCCTTCTCCCAGGGACTCTGACAGATACGCAGTATTTT	CASSLLPGTLTDTQYF
-	TRBD1	TRBV5-1	TRBJ1-5	TGCGCCAGCAGCTTGGCGGGACAGGGCGAACAGCCCCAGCATTTT	CASSLAGQGEQPQHF
-	-	TRBV15	TRBJ2-2	TGTGCCACCAGCAACGGCTACCTACCGGGCACCGGGGAGCTGTTTTTT	CATSNGYLPGTGELFF
-	-	TRBV7-8	TRBJ2-7	TGTGCCAGCAGCTCCCGGGACACTTCCTACGAGCAGTACTTC	CASSSRDTSYEQYF
-	TRBD2	TRBV7-3	TRBJ2-2	TGTGCCAGCGCGAGCGGGGGCACTACGAACACCGGGGAGCTGTTTTTT	CASASGGTTNTGELFF
-	-	TRBV7-9	TRBJ2-2	TGTGCCAGCAGCTTGAAACAGGCTACCGGGGAGCTGTTTTTT	CASSLKQATGELFF
-	-	TRBV7-8	TRBJ2-1	TGTGCCAGCAGCTTAGAGGGGGGGCTCTCCTACAATGAGCAGTTCTTC	CASSLEGGLSYNEQFF
-	TRBD1	TRBV19	TRBJ1-1	TGTGCCAGTAGTACGTCACCTGGACAGGGAAACACTGAAGCTTTCTTT	CASSTSPGQGNTEAFF
-	-	TRBV5-1	TRBJ2-4	TGCGCCAGCAGGCCGGGTGAGAGCTACCTAGCCAAAAACATTCAGTACTTC	CASRPGESYLAKNIQYF
-	TRBD1	TRBV27	TRBJ1-2	TGTGCCAGCAGCTCGACCGGGACAGACTATGGCTACACCTTC	CASSSTGTDYGYTF
-	-	TRBV30	TRBJ1-5	TGTGCCTGGAGTGTACAGGAGAACCAGCCCCAGCATTTT	CAWSVQENQPQHF
once	-	TRBV19	TRBJ1-4	TGTGCCAGTAGTATAATCCAGGGCGGTGATGAAAAACTGTTTTTT	CASSIIQGGDEKLFF
-	-	TRBV18	TRBJ1-2	TGTGCCGGCGGACAGCGGGAAGATTCGAATGGCTACACCTTC	CAGGQREDSNGYTF
-	-	TRBV15	TRBJ1-1	TGTGCCACCAGCAGAGCCGGGGACACTGAAGCTTTCTTT	CATSRAGDTEAFF
-	TRBD1	TRBV9	TRBJ1-2	TGTGCCAGCAGCGTAGGACAGGGCCAGACCGGCTATGGCTACACCTTC	CASSVGQGQTGYGYTF
-	-	TRBV7-3	TRBJ2-2	TGTGCCAGCACCGAAAGGGGATTAGGGTCCAACGTCAGGGAGCTGTTTTTT	CASTERGLGSNVRELFF
-	-	TRBV3-1/TRBV3-2	TRBJ1-2	TGTGCCAGCAGCCCCTGGACAGTCGGGCATGGCTACACCTTC	CASSPWTVGHGYTF
-	TRBD2	TRBV3-1/TRBV3-2	TRBJ2-2	TGTGCCAGCAGCCGAGGGAGGGACCCTCACCGGATGGAGCTGTTTTTT	CASSRGRDPHRMELFF
once	-	TRBV28	TRBJ1-6	TGTGCCAGCACCCCCTCAGGAGGGAGGAATTCACCCCTCCACTTT	CASTPSGGRNSPLHF
-	-	TRBV29-1	TRBJ1-2	TGCAGCGTTGAAGCCTTTGGGAGGGGTAACTATGGCTACACCTTC	CSVEAFGRGNYGYTF
few	-	TRBV6-6	TRBJ1-1	TGTGCCAGCAGTTACAGGGGGATTGAAGTAACTGAAGCTTTCTTT	CASSYRGIEVTEAFF
-	-	TRBV6-5	TRBJ2-3	TGTGCCAGCAGTTGGGCAGGATTAGAAGATACGCAGTATTTT	CASSWAGLEDTQYF
-	-	TRBV30	TRBJ1-2	TGTGCCTGGAGTGGCGGCGGCGGATCTGGCTACACCTTC	CAWSGGGGSGYTF
-	-	TRBV7-2	TRBJ2-6	TGTGCCAGCAGCTTATGGCGGGCTGGGGCCAACGTCCTGACTTTC	CASSLWRAGANVLTF
-	-	TRBV19	TRBJ1-1	TGTGCCAGTAGTACAGGGCTTCTGAACACTGAAGCTTTCTTT	CASSTGLLNTEAFF
-	TRBD1	TRBV9	TRBJ1-6	TGTGCCAGCAGCGTTCGGCAGGGGGCCTCACCCCTCCACTTT	CASSVRQGASPLHF
-	-	TRBV19	TRBJ2-1	TGTGCCAGTTCCCCTGGGTGGGCAGGACTCTTCAATGAGCAGTTCTTC	CASSPGWAGLFNEQFF
-	TRBD1	TRBV4-1	TRBJ2-2	TGCGCCAGCAGACCGGGACAGGCGAACACCGGGGAGCTGTTTTTT	CASRPGQANTGELFF
once	-	TRBV20-1	TRBJ2-1	TGCAGTGCTAGCGACTCGTTTCAGTTCTTC	CSASDSFQFF
-	-	TRBV5-1	TRBJ1-4	TGCGCCAGCAGCTTGGCCGGGTATACTGAAAAACTGTTTTTT	CASSLAGYTEKLFF
-	TRBD2	TRBV9	TRBJ2-2	TGTGCCAGCAGCGTGGGAGCGGGGGGGACGAACACCGGGGAGCTGTTTTTT	CASSVGAGGTNTGELFF
-	TRBD1	TRBV28	TRBJ1-2	TGTGCCAGCAGACTATCGACAGGGGGCGTTGAAGGCTACACCTTC	CASRLSTGGVEGYTF
-	TRBD1	TRBV11-1	TRBJ1-2	TGTGCCAGCGGACAGGTGGTGGGCTACACCTTC	CASGQVVGYTF
-	TRBD1	TRBV27	TRBJ1-6	TGTGCCAGCAGGACAGGGGGCGGGTCACCCCTCCACTTT	CASRTGGGSPLHF
-	-	TRBV5-4	TRBJ1-2	TGTGCCAGCAGCTTGGGTCAGATCTATGGCTACACCTTC	CASSLGQIYGYTF
-	TRBD2	TRBV7-3	TRBJ2-1	TGTGCCAGCAGCACGGGACTAGCGGGGTACAATGAGCAGTTCTTC	CASSTGLAGYNEQFF
-	TRBD1	TRBV5-1	TRBJ1-6	TGCGCCAGCAGCTTCGACAGGGTCAATTCACCCCTCCACTTT	CASSFDRVNSPLHF
-	-	TRBV2	TRBJ1-5	TGTGCCAGCAGCACAGGGACCGGCAATCAGCCCCAGCATTTT	CASSTGTGNQPQHF
-	-	TRBV14	TRBJ2-3	TGTGCCAGCAGCCAGGTTGACAGGACGACGCAGTATTTT	CASSQVDRTTQYF
-	-	TRBV9	TRBJ1-3	TGTGCCAGCAGCGATATGAGCGGAAACACCATATATTTT	CASSDMSGNTIYF
-	TRBD2	TRBV5-1	TRBJ2-2	TGCGCCAGCAGCTTGGATTCGGCGGGGGGAACCGCCGGGGAGCTGTTTTTT	CASSLDSAGGTAGELFF
-	-	TRBV30	TRBJ2-7	TGTGCCGTTAATGACAGGCAAGAGCAGTACTTC	CAVNDRQEQYF